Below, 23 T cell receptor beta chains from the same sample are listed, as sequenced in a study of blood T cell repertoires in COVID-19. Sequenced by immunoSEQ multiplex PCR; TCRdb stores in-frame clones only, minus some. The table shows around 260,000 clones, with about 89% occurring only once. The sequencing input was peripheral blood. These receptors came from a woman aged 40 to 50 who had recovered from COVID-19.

In DNA, the CDR3 is TGTGCCAGCAGTCCGCGCACAGCGGGAGGTCAAGAGACCCAGTACTTC. This translates into CASSPRTAGGQETQYF. The V call is TRBV6-6, the J call TRBJ2-5, with 9 bases fitting TRBD2. This CDR3 spans 16 amino acids. V lost 5 bases and J lost 2; bases outside the gene matches: 9. CDR1 is MNHNY, CDR2 SVGAGI, per germline (reference sequence).

As DNA, the CDR3 is TGTGCCAGCAGCTTCGCTCTGGGCAACTCCTACGAGCAGTACTTC. It yields the protein CASSFALGNSYEQYF. This sequence joins TRBV7-9 and TRBJ2-7; D is ambiguous. Per the germline V gene, CDR1 is SEHNR and CDR2 is FQNEAQ (reference sequence). This CDR3 comprises 15 residues. Trimming took off 3 bases at V and 0 bases at J, with 12 bases between the two ends. Complete variable domain (other parts from reference TRBV7-9 and TRBJ2-7): DTGVSQNPRHKITKRGQNVTFRCDPISEHNRLYWYRQTLGQGPEFLTYFQNEAQLEKSRLLSDRFSAERPKGSFSTLEIQRTEQGDSAMYLCASSFALGNSYEQYFGPGTRLTVT.

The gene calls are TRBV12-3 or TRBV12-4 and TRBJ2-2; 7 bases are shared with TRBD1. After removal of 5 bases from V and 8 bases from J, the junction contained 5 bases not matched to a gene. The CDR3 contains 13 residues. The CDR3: CASSKTGEGELFF. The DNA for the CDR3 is TGTGCCAGCAGTAAAACAGGGGAGGGGGAGCTGTTTTTT.

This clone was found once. The CDR3: CASSGGSEQYF. For the CDR3, the DNA is TGTGCCAGCAGTGGCGGGAGCGAGCAGTACTTC. The chain couples TRBV5-4 to TRBJ2-7; 7 nucleotides agree with TRBD2. Germline lookup yields CDR1 SGHNT and CDR2 YYREEE (reference sequence). V lost 5 bases and J lost 6; bases outside the gene matches: 2. CDR3 length equals 11 residues.

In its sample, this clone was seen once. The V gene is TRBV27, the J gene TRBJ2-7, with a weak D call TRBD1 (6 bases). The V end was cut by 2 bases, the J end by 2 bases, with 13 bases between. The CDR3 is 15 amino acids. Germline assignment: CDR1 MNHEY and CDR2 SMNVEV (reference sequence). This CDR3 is CASSLNREFPYEQYF. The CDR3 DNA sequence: TGTGCCAGCAGTTTAAACAGGGAATTTCCCTACGAGCAGTACTTC.

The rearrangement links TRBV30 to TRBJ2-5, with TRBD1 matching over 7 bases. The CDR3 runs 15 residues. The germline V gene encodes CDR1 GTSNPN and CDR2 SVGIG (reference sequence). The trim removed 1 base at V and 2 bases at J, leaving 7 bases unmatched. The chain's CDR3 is CAWSAKTGPQETQYF. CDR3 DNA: TGTGCCTGGAGTGCAAAGACAGGGCCACAAGAGACCCAGTACTTC. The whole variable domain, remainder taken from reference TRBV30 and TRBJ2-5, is SQTIHQWPATLVQPVGSPLSLECTVEGTSNPNLYWYRQAAGRGLQLLFYSVGIGQISSEVPQNLSASRPQDRQFILSSKKLLLSDSGFYLCAWSAKTGPQETQYFGPGTRLLVL.

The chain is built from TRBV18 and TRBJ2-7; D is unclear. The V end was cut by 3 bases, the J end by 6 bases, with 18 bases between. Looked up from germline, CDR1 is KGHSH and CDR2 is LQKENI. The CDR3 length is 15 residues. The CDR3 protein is CASSPPSRGDGEQYF. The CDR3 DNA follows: TGTGCCAGCTCACCCCCCAGTCGAGGAGACGGCGAGCAGTACTTC.

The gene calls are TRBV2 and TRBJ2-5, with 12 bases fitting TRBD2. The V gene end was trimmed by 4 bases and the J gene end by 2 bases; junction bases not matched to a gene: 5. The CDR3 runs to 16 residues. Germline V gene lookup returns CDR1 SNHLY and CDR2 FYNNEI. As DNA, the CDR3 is TGTGCCAGCAGTGCGCTAGCGGGAGGGGGGCAAGAGACCCAGTACTTC. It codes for CASSALAGGGQETQYF. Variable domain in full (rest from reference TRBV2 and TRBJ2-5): EPEVTQTPSHQVTQMGQEVILRCVPISNHLYFYWYRQILGQKVEFLVSFYNNEISEKSEIFDDQFSVERPDGSNFTLKIRSTKLEDSAMYFCASSALAGGGQETQYFGPGTRLLVL.

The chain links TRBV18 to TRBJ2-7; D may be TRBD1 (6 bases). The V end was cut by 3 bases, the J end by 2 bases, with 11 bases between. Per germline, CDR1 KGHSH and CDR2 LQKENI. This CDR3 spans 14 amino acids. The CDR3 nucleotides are TGTGCCAGCTCACCCAGGGGATTTCCCTACGAGCAGTACTTC. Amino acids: CASSPRGFPYEQYF.

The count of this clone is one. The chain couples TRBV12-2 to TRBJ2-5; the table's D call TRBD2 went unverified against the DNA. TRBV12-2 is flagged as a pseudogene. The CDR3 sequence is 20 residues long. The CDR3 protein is CASRFKYRGQREGLKETQYF. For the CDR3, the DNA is TGTGCAAGTCGCTTCAAATACAGGGGCCAGCGGGAGGGCCTCAAGGAGACCCAGTACTTC.

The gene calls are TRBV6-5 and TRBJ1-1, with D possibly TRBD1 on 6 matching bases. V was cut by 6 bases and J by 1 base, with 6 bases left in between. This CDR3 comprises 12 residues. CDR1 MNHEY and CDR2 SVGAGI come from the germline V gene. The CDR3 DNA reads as TGTGCCAGCAGACAGGGGAACACTGAAGCTTTCTTT. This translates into CASRQGNTEAFF.

The CDR3 spells CASSAQRNSNEQFF. The CDR3 bases are TGTGCCAGCAGTGCCCAGCGGAATAGCAATGAGCAGTTCTTC. The chain joins TRBV6-4 to TRBJ2-1; D may be TRBD2 (5 bases). The germline V gene has CDR1 MRHNA and CDR2 SNTAGT. CDR3 length: 14 residues. Trimming left V 4 bases short and J 6 bases short, with 13 bases between.

For the CDR3, the DNA is TGTGCCAGTCGTGTTGGGGGGGATAAGGACACCATATATTTT. Translation: CASRVGGDKDTIYF. This chain links TRBV19 with TRBJ1-3, with a weak D call TRBD1 (5 bases). Deletions cut 8 bases from V and 8 bases from J, with 19 bases between. This CDR3 comprises 14 residues. Germline CDR1 reads LNHDA; CDR2 reads SQIVND (reference sequence).

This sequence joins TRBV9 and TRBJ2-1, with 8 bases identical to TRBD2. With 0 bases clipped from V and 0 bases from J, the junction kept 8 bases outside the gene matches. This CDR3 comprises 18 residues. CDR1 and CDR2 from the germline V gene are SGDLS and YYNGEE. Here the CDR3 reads CASSVEVAGTSSYNEQFF. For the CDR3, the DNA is TGTGCCAGCAGCGTAGAGGTGGCCGGGACTAGCTCCTACAATGAGCAGTTCTTC. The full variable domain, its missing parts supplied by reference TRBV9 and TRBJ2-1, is DSGVTQTPKHLITATGQRVTLRCSPRSGDLSVYWYQQSLDQGLQFLIQYYNGEERAKGNILERFSAQQFPDLHSELNLSSLELGDSALYFCASSVEVAGTSSYNEQFFGPGTRLTVL.

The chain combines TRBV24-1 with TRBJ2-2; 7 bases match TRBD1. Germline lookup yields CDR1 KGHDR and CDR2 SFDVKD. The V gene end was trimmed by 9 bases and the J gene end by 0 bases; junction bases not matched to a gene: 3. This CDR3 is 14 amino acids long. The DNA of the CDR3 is TGTGCCACCCAGGGACAGTCGAACACCGGGGAGCTGTTTTTT. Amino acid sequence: CATQGQSNTGELFF.

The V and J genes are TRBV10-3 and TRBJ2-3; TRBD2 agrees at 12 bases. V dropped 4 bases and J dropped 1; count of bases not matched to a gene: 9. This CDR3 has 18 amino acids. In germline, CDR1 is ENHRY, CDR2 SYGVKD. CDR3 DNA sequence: TGTGCCATCAGTGGACTAGCGGGAGTGGAGTTGGGCACAGATACGCAGTATTTT. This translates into CAISGLAGVELGTDTQYF.

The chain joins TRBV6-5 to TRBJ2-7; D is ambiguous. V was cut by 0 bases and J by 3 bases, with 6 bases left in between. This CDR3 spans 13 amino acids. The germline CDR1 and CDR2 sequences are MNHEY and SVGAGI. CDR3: CASSYSFHYEQYF. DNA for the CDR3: TGTGCCAGCAGTTACTCTTTCCACTACGAGCAGTACTTC.

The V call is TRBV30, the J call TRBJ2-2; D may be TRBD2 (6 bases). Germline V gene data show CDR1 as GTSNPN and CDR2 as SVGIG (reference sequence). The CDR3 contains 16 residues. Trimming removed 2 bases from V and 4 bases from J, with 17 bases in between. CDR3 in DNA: TGTGCCTGGAGTACCCCGGGGGAATCGGGCACCGGGGAGCTGTTTTTT. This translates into CAWSTPGESGTGELFF.

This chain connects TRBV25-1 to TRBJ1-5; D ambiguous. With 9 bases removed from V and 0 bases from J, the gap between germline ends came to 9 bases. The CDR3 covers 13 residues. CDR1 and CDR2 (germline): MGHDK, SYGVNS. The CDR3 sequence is CASAVDSNQPQHF. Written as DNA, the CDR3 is TGTGCCAGTGCCGTAGATAGCAATCAGCCCCAGCATTTT.

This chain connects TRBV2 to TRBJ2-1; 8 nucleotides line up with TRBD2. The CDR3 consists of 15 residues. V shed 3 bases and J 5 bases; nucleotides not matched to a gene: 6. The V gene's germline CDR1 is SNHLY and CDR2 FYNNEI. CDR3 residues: CASSDWREANNEQFF. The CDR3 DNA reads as TGTGCCAGCAGTGATTGGCGGGAGGCTAACAATGAGCAGTTCTTC. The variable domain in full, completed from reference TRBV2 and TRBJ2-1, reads EPEVTQTPSHQVTQMGQEVILRCVPISNHLYFYWYRQILGQKVEFLVSFYNNEISEKSEIFDDQFSVERPDGSNFTLKIRSTKLEDSAMYFCASSDWREANNEQFFGPGTRLTVL.

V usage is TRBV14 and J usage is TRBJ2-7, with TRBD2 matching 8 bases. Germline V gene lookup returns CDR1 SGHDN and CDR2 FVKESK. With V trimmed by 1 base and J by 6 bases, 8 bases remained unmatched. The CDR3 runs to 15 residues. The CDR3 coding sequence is TGTGCCAGCAGCCAAGCGGGAGGGCCGCAGGTCGAGCAGTACTTC. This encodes CASSQAGGPQVEQYF.

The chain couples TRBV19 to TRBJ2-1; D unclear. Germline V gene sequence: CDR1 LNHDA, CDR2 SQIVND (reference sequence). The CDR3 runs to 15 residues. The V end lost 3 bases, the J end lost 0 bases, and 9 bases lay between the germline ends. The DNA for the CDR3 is TGTGCCAGTAGTATCCAGGTGAGCTCCTACAATGAGCAGTTCTTC. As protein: CASSIQVSSYNEQFF.

This CDR3 is CASSRPPDGGGGELFF. The CDR3 DNA is TGTGCCAGTAGCCGCCCCCCGGACGGCGGCGGGGGGGAGCTGTTTTTT. The chain employs TRBV19 and TRBJ2-2, with D maybe TRBD2 (5 bases). Trimming took 6 bases from V and 8 from J, leaving 22 bases between them. CDR3 length equals 16 residues. The germline V gene has CDR1 LNHDA and CDR2 SQIVND (reference sequence).